The sequence of this T cell receptor (beta chain) was determined in a study of long-term antiretroviral therapy in people with HIV. Study overall: The immediate-ART recommendation dates to 2015, and the earliest samples predate it by about a decade.

Investigators performed immunoSEQ version v3.0 at survey level. TCRdb's copy holds only in-frame clones and misses some; the assay was immunoSEQ multiplex PCR. Of approximately 37,000 clones listed, 75% to 90% are singletons. Whole-study results and caveats: Information on adherence, resistance and therapy changes was unavailable. Following ART, diversity rose but still fell short of transplant donor controls. CDR3 length ranges were narrower in HIV repertoires than in controls.

The length of the CDR3 is 16 residues. Trimming cost V 4 bases and J 0 bases; bases outside gene matches: 6. Germline CDR1 is SGHKS and CDR2 is YYEKEE (reference sequence). Regarding this clone: Its antigen is unknown.

The chain links TRBV5-5 to TRBJ2-2; the match to TRBD1 covers 7 bases. Sequencing used unsorted PBMCs, obtained 1 year after starting antiretroviral therapy. This receptor was identified in a young man with HIV. CDR3 DNA: TGTGCCAGCAGCCCTGATCAGGGGGCGAACACCGGGGAGCTGTTTTTT. It encodes CASSPDQGANTGELFF.